Below, 25 T cell receptor beta chains from the same sample are listed, as sequenced in a study of CD8 T cells in Susac syndrome. When the RNA was reverse transcribed, random hexamers were used with an input of 0.5 to 1 ug. Each CDR3 protein gets one entry after TCRdb re-called the immunoSEQ multiplex PCR reads with MiXCR. The sample has 100,000 to 150,000 distinct CDR3 sequences, over 85% seen once. The sequenced sample was CD4+ T cells from PBMCs. These receptors all stem from a human donor in good health.

The rearrangement links TRBV7-9 to TRBJ1-1, with 8 bases identical to TRBD1. The CDR3 is 16 amino acids. The V segment lost 2 bases and the J segment 1 base; nucleotides outside the gene matches: 6. The V gene's germline CDR1 is SEHNR and CDR2 FQNEAQ (reference sequence). The DNA for the CDR3 is TGTGCCAGCAGCTTATCCGGACAGGGCCCGAACACTGAAGCTTTCTTT. Its translation is CASSLSGQGPNTEAFF.

The chain uses TRBV6-5 and TRBJ1-2, with TRBD1 matching 9 bases. The CDR3 loop spans 15 amino acids. J gave up 7 bases and V 6 bases, and 12 bases lay outside the gene matches. Germline V gene sequence: CDR1 MNHEY, CDR2 SVGAGI. The CDR3 DNA is TGTGCCAGCAGGACCCGGGACAGGGCCAAAAGTGGCTACACCTTC. It is translated as CASRTRDRAKSGYTF.

The V call is TRBV10-1, the J call TRBJ1-3, with D unresolved. The CDR3 sequence is 14 residues long. The V end was cut by 0 bases, the J end by 4 bases, with 7 bases between. Germline V lookup: CDR1 WNHNN, CDR2 SYGVQD (reference sequence). The CDR3 DNA reads TGCGCCAGCAGTGAGTCGGCCGGAGGAAACACCATATATTTT. Amino acids: CASSESAGGNTIYF.

The chain uses TRBV19 and TRBJ1-2; 9 positions match TRBD1. The CDR3 has 15 amino acids. The V and J ends lost 3 bases and 4 bases, in that order; junction bases with no gene match: 6. Looked up from germline, CDR1 is LNHDA and CDR2 is SQIVND (reference sequence). The CDR3 sequence: CASSMGQGFGYGYTF. The CDR3, as DNA: TGTGCCAGTAGTATGGGACAGGGATTCGGCTATGGCTACACCTTC.

V and J are TRBV23-1 and TRBJ2-3, with TRBD1 matching 11 bases. TRBV23-1 is identified as an open reading frame with a role that is uncertain. V dropped 8 bases and J dropped 1; count of bases not matched to a gene: 5. The CDR3 sequence is 15 residues long. CDR3 DNA sequence: TGCGCCAGCCCCGGGACAGGGGGTTGCACAGATACGCAGTATTTT. The encoded protein is CASPGTGGCTDTQYF.

The V call is TRBV27, the J call TRBJ2-1, with a tentative D call TRBD2 (5 bases). The CDR3 loop spans 18 amino acids. V was cut by 3 bases and J by 8 bases, with 26 bases left in between. The germline gives CDR1 MNHEY, CDR2 SMNVEV (reference sequence). CDR3 residues: CASSLVGSMAGGGDEQFF. The CDR3 DNA reads as TGTGCCAGCAGTTTGGTTGGTTCCATGGCGGGTGGTGGGGATGAGCAGTTCTTC.

This clonotype showed up just once. This chain joins TRBV5-1 and TRBJ1-1, with a possible D match to TRBD1 (5 bases). Germline V CDR1 and CDR2: SGHRS, YFSETQ. V was pared by 0 bases and J by 11 bases, with 14 bases between. There are 13 residues in the CDR3. The CDR3 loop reads CASSLAGLSQAFF. The CDR3 DNA sequence: TGCGCCAGCAGCTTGGCGGGGCTCAGCCAGGCTTTCTTT. Supplemented by reference TRBV5-1 and TRBJ1-1, the full variable domain reads KAGVTQTPRYLIKTRGQQVTLSCSPISGHRSVSWYQQTPGQGLQFLFEYFSETQRNKGNFPGRFSGRQFSNSRSEMNVSTLELGDSALYLCASSLAGLSQAFFGQGTRLTVV.

This chain joins TRBV18 and TRBJ1-4; D not certain. With 1 base removed from V and 0 bases from J, the gap between germline ends came to 18 bases. Germline values: CDR1 KGHSH, CDR2 LQKENI. This CDR3 has 19 amino acids. The CDR3 coding sequence is TGTGCCAGCTCACCACTGGGAAGCGTCAGCTTTGCAACTAATGAAAAACTGTTTTTT. Translation gives CASSPLGSVSFATNEKLFF.

This clonotype was counted once. The chain uses TRBV7-2 and TRBJ2-4; 8 nucleotides line up with TRBD2. CDR3 size: 14 residues. Germline V gene sequence: CDR1 SGHTA, CDR2 FQGNSA. Unmatched junction bases numbered 4, after V lost 2 bases and J lost 7 bases. The CDR3, as DNA: TGTGCCAGCAGCTTACGGCGGGGGGCGAACATTCAGTACTTC. It yields the protein CASSLRRGANIQYF.

The rearrangement links TRBV28 to TRBJ1-4; D ambiguous. Germline-derived CDR1 and CDR2 are MDHEN and SYDVKM. The CDR3 extends over 13 amino acids. V was cut by 5 bases and J by 3 bases, with 7 bases left in between. The chain's CDR3 is CASSGGANEKLFF. CDR3 nucleotide sequence: TGTGCCAGCAGTGGTGGGGCTAATGAAAAACTGTTTTTT.

The V call is TRBV10-3, the J call TRBJ1-1, with D maybe TRBD1 (6 bases). The CDR3 covers 14 residues. The germline V gene encodes CDR1 ENHRY and CDR2 SYGVKD. The V end lost 6 bases, the J end lost 1 base, and 12 bases lay between the germline ends. The CDR3 coding sequence is TGTGCCATCAGGACGGACAGCGAGAACACTGAAGCTTTCTTT. Protein sequence: CAIRTDSENTEAFF.

The chain has TRBV5-1 and TRBJ2-3, with 8 bases aligning to TRBD1. Per the germline V gene, CDR1 is SGHRS and CDR2 is YFSETQ. The CDR3 covers 16 residues. V was pared by 4 bases and J by 2 bases, with 9 bases of the junction left unmatched. As DNA, the CDR3 is TGCGCCAGCAGCCGACTGGGACAGGACTTCACAGATACGCAGTATTTT. This gives the protein CASSRLGQDFTDTQYF.

This chain joins TRBV20-1 and TRBJ2-7, with D possibly being TRBD1 or TRBD2 (5 bases each). The V end lost 6 bases, the J end lost 3 bases, and 18 bases lay between the germline ends. Germline V lookup: CDR1 DFQATT, CDR2 SNEGSKA (reference sequence). The CDR3 totals 14 residues. CDR3 amino acids: CSAQSRDQLYEQYF. Written as DNA, the CDR3 is TGCAGTGCCCAATCCCGGGACCAACTCTACGAGCAGTACTTC.

This chain links TRBV29-1 with TRBJ2-1, with a tentative D call TRBD1 (5 bases). Germline assignment: CDR1 SQVTM and CDR2 ANQGSEA. This CDR3 contains 14 residues. Trimming removed 5 bases from V and 7 bases from J, with 18 bases in between. Here the CDR3 DNA reads TGCAGCGTTCTTGGCGTTGACAGTGAGAATGAGCAGTTCTTC. It yields the protein CSVLGVDSENEQFF.

The chain recombines TRBV11-2 with TRBJ2-2; 7 nucleotides align to TRBD1. Germline V gives CDR1 SGHAT, CDR2 FQNNGV. The trim removed 5 bases at V and 4 bases at J, leaving 7 bases unmatched. This CDR3 is built from 15 residues. The CDR3 DNA is TGTGCCAGCAGCGCCGGGACAGACCTCACCGGGGAGCTGTTTTTT. Translation: CASSAGTDLTGELFF.

The chain joins TRBV2 to TRBJ2-1; D is unclear. V was pared by 10 bases and J by 0 bases, with 10 bases between. There are 13 residues in the CDR3. CDR1 SNHLY and CDR2 FYNNEI come from the germline V gene. The CDR3 is CATYYRSYNEQFF. Written as DNA, the CDR3 is TGTGCCACCTACTACCGCTCCTACAATGAGCAGTTCTTC.

This chain connects TRBV20-1 to TRBJ1-5; D not certain. Germline loops: CDR1 DFQATT, CDR2 SNEGSKA (reference sequence). The CDR3 sequence is 14 residues long. V was shortened by 6 bases and J by 2 bases, with 14 bases between the two germline ends. CDR3 sequence (DNA): TGCAGTGCGGTTCCAGCGGTAGGCAATCAGCCCCAGCATTTT. Residues: CSAVPAVGNQPQHF.

The genes are TRBV5-4 and TRBJ2-1; 8 bases line up with TRBD2. Germline V gives CDR1 SGHNT, CDR2 YYREEE (reference sequence). After removal of 6 bases from V and 8 bases from J, the junction contained 19 bases not matched to a gene. The CDR3 covers 17 residues. CDR3 loop: CASTDGTSGPRGDEQFF. For the CDR3, the DNA is TGTGCCAGCACCGATGGAACTAGCGGTCCGCGCGGGGATGAGCAGTTCTTC. The variable domain in full, with the rest retrieved from reference TRBV5-4 and TRBJ2-1, is ETGVTQSPTHLIKTRGQQVTLRCSSQSGHNTVSWYQQALGQGPQFIFQYYREEENGRGNFPPRFSGLQFPNYSSELNVNALELDDSALYLCASTDGTSGPRGDEQFFGPGTRLTVL.

This chain joins TRBV5-1 and TRBJ1-2; D possibly corresponds to TRBD1 (5 bases). The germline CDR1 and CDR2 sequences are SGHRS and YFSETQ. V lost 0 bases, J lost 4 bases, and 10 bases lay in between. This CDR3 spans 14 amino acids. CDR3 region: CASSLEAGSYGYTF. CDR3 DNA sequence: TGCGCCAGCAGCTTGGAAGCAGGGAGCTATGGCTACACCTTC.

J is TRBJ2-7 and V is TRBV2; 9 positions agree with TRBD1. Trimming took 8 bases from V and 1 from J; bases not matched to a gene: 3. Germline V gives CDR1 SNHLY, CDR2 FYNNEI. The CDR3 is 13 residues long. In DNA, the CDR3 is TGTGCCAGCCATGGACAGGGGTCCTACGAGCAGTACTTC. Translating gives CASHGQGSYEQYF. Full variable domain (missing parts from reference TRBV2 and TRBJ2-7): EPEVTQTPSHQVTQMGQEVILRCVPISNHLYFYWYRQILGQKVEFLVSFYNNEISEKSEIFDDQFSVERPDGSNFTLKIRSTKLEDSAMYFCASHGQGSYEQYFGPGTRLTVT.

The chain uses TRBV11-2 and TRBJ2-5; D call uncertain. CDR3 length: 15 amino acids. V lost 5 bases to trimming and J lost 2 bases, with 15 bases between them. Germline values: CDR1 SGHAT, CDR2 FQNNGV. As DNA, the CDR3 is TGTGCCAGCAGCCCACGGGCCCTAGTACAAGAGACCCAGTACTTC. Protein sequence: CASSPRALVQETQYF.

This chain links TRBV7-9 with TRBJ2-7; 9 nucleotides agree with TRBD2. V shed 4 bases and J 3 bases; nucleotides not matched to a gene: 4. Germline CDR1 is SEHNR and CDR2 is FQNEAQ (reference sequence). The CDR3 consists of 14 residues. CDR3 in amino acids: CASSSYSGSYEQYF. Written as DNA, the CDR3 is TGTGCCAGCAGCTCATATAGCGGGAGCTACGAGCAGTACTTC. Looking up the rest from reference TRBV7-9 and TRBJ2-7 gives the full variable domain: DTGVSQNPRHKITKRGQNVTFRCDPISEHNRLYWYRQTLGQGPEFLTYFQNEAQLEKSRLLSDRFSAERPKGSFSTLEIQRTEQGDSAMYLCASSSYSGSYEQYFGPGTRLTVT.

The chain joins TRBV6-2 or TRBV6-3 to TRBJ1-5, with D possibly being TRBD1 (5 bases). V dropped 0 bases and J dropped 5 bases, with 11 bases sitting between them. This CDR3 region has 15 residues. The germline CDR1 and CDR2 sequences are MNHEY and SVGEGT. CDR3 DNA sequence: TGTGCCAGCAGTTACTCGTGGGGGAGAGATCAGCCCCAGCATTTT. It codes for CASSYSWGRDQPQHF.

This clonotype was picked up a small number of times. The rearrangement links TRBV3-1 to TRBJ2-7; possible D gene TRBD2, 5 bases. The V end lost 3 bases, the J end lost 9 bases, and 9 bases lay between the germline ends. Germline CDR1 and CDR2: LGHDT and YNNKEL (reference sequence). The CDR3 contains 11 residues. CDR3: CASSHLAWQYF. For the CDR3, the DNA is TGTGCCAGCAGCCATCTAGCCTGGCAGTACTTC.

This sequence joins TRBV18 and TRBJ1-1, with 7 bases fitting TRBD1. Germline-derived CDR1 and CDR2 are KGHSH and LQKENI. Trimming took 1 base from V and 7 from J; bases not matched to a gene: 3. CDR3 length: 13 amino acids. CDR3: CASSPLRDSEAFF. DNA for the CDR3: TGTGCCAGCTCACCACTCCGGGACAGTGAAGCTTTCTTT.